This T cell receptor beta chain originates from a study of blood T cell repertoires in COVID-19 (dated by TCRdb to about 2020). Regarding the study in general: Samples covering the acute and convalescent phases of COVID-19 were provided by collaborators in the United States, Italy and Spain. The dataset comprised deeply sampled blood TCRbeta repertoires from subjects exposed to, actively infected with, or recovered from COVID-19. Where available, HLA class I and class II types were taken from metadata supplied by the sample provider and were not determined by assay-based typing. Sample metadata almost always included a de-identified subject ID, COVID-19 status, age in years and sex. The repertoires were released in a freely available public database meant as a resource for research on the immune response to SARS-CoV-2. The prospective study material was composed of cDNA or gDNA derived from T cells, B-cell-depleted T cells, or PBMCs. The samples were drawn from two sources: the first 160 participants of the ongoing ImmuneRACE study, and 1,200 or so subjects contributed by 6 global collaborators.

This clone was seen more than once but under ten times. The specificity of this receptor is unknown. Nothing much larger sits one base from this clone, and base qualities are not available. What the authors observed across the whole study: Clinical and demographic metadata were provided uncurated, with the amount varying by source and participant.

The CDR1 and CDR2 encoded by the germline V gene are KGHSH and LQKENI. V gives up 6 bases and J gives up 6 bases, and the segment between their germline ends measures 8 bases. The CDR3 measures 12 amino acids from cysteine to phenylalanine. Only CDR3 DNA is held: 36 bases, read in frame from base 1. Collaborating institutions collected whole blood in K2EDTA tubes following their own protocols. Collaborator samples were shipped for TCRbeta analysis as frozen whole blood, isolated PBMCs, or DNA extracted from either sample type. TCRbeta CDR3 regions were amplified from genomic DNA using the immunoSEQ Assay, a bias-controlled multiplex PCR. The authors processed their data as follows. Within the assay, amplification of reference gene primers was used to estimate how many nucleated cells each sample contained. To quantify the absolute abundance of each unique TCRbeta CDR3 rearrangement, sequence reads were collapsed and filtered. For each sample, productive Simpson clonality was calculated as the square root of Simpson's diversity index over productive rearrangements. TCRdb carries this immuneACCESS record with in-frame sequences only. Its versions omit some clonotypes, under half of them owing to an unresolved V gene in the studies checked, with the rest unexplained. The V and J calls and clone size are taken from that table; D and trimming were inferred from the DNA. For this sample the table gives roughly 180,000 clones, of which approximately 89% were detected only once. The ten largest clones represent 3.5% to 5% of the sample.

The TCR comes from a woman in her twenties or thirties with acute or convalescent COVID-19. The sequencing sample was made of peripheral blood. The chain employs TRBV18 and TRBJ2-2; there is no confident call for the D gene. The DNA reads TGTGCCAGCTCCCGGGTCGCCGGGGAGCTGTTTTTT. This codes for CASSRVAGELFF.